The clone carrying this T cell receptor beta chain appeared a few times. Its antigen is as yet unknown. Trimming took off 0 bases at V and 5 bases at J, with 16 bases between the two ends. Germline CDR1 reads MNHEY; CDR2 reads SVGAGI. The CDR3 covers 16 residues. The data are from a study of response to subunit inactivated influenza vaccine. Study-wide results and limits: The study's authors posited that every seasonal influenza vaccination enlists few new T cells.

TCRdb reanalysed the RT-PCR reads using MiXCR and keeps one entry per CDR3 protein. Counted here are 500,000 to 650,000 distinct CDR3 sequences, 7.6% occurring once; the ten biggest clones make up over 10%. The chain is built from TRBV6-5 and TRBJ1-2, with a possible D match to TRBD1 (5 bases). This TCR came from a man between 50 and 75 years old who received an inactivated influenza vaccine. The specimen comprised PBMCs from blood, sampled roughly 24 months after vaccination. DNA for the CDR3: TGTGCCAGCAGTTACTCGACAGATGGAGGCTATTATGGCTACACCTTC. Its protein is CASSYSTDGGYYGYTF.